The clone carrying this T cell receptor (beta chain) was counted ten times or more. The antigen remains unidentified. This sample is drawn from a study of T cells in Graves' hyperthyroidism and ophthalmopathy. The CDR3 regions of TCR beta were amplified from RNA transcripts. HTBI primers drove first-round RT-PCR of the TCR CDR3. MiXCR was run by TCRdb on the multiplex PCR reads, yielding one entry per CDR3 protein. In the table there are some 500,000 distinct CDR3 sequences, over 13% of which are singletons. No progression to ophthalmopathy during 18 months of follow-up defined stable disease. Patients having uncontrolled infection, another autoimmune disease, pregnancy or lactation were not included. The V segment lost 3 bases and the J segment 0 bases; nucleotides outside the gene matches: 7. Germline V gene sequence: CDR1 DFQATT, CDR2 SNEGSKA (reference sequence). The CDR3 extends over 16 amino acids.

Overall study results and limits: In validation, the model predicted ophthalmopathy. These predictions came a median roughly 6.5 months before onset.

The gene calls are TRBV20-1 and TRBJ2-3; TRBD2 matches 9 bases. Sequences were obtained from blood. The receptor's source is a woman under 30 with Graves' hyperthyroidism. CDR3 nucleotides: TGCAGTGCTAGCTCTACTAGCGGGCGAAGCACAGATACGCAGTATTTT. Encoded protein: CSASSTSGRSTDTQYF.